This T cell receptor (beta chain) was sequenced during a study of T cell repertoires in cytomegalovirus infection. Study details: Public signatures in TCR beta pointed to CMV infection and matching HLA type. The study, taken as a whole, reports: What dominated the ex vivo response were HLA-C-restricted CMV-specific TCR beta clonotypes. Cumulative frequency (of public TCR beta family members) identified carriers of CMV plus the relevant HLA.

Germline CDR1 reads SEHNR; CDR2 reads FQNEAQ (reference sequence). The V gene end was trimmed by 2 bases and the J gene end by 0 bases; junction bases not matched to a gene: 5. The CDR3 spans 17 residues. A few counts support this clonotype. Its antigen remains unknown. A single record per CDR3 protein comes from TCRdb applying MiXCR to the reads. The sample contains around 180,000 distinct CDR3 sequences, about 20% of which appear only once. The chain couples TRBV7-9 to TRBJ2-2, with 8 positions matching TRBD1. The receptor was derived from a human donor in good health (CMV status not recorded). Some clones in this sample may be carry-over from other donors' samples. The sample consisted of PBMCs. The CDR3 reads CASSLPRTGPNTGELFF. CDR3 nucleotides: TGTGCCAGCAGCTTACCCCGGACAGGGCCGAACACCGGGGAGCTGTTTTTT.